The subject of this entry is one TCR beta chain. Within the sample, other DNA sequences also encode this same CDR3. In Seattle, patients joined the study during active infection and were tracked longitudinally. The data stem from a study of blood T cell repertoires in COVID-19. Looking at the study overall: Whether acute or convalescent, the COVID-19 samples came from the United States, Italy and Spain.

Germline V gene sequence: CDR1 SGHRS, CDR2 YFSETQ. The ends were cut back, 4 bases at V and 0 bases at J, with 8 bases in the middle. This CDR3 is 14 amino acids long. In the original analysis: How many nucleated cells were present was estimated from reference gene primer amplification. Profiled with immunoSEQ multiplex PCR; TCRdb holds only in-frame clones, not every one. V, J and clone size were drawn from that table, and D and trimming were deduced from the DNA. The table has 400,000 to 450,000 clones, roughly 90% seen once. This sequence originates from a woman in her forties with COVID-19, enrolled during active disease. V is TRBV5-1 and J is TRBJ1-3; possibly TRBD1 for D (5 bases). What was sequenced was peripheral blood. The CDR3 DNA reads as TGCGCCAGCAGCGAGGGACTCTCTGGAAACACCATATATTTT. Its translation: CASSEGLSGNTIYF.